These T cell receptor beta chains were read from a single sample in a study of control samples from healthy donors and cancer patients. Data came from immunoSEQ multiplex PCR; TCRdb stores just in-frame clones and leaves some out. Of more than 85,000 clones in the sample, roughly 91% were seen once. The material sequenced was blood. These receptors all stem from a woman aged 45 to 65 in good health. The CDR3 runs from the conserved cysteine through the conserved F or W. The D gene is left open where the match is weak. Expanded clones get a size class; other rows say once, few or many, or leave the size out.

-	TRBV5-6	TRBJ2-7	TRBD2	CASSAWTSGSYYEQYF	TGTGCCAGCAGCGCCTGGACTAGCGGGTCTTACTACGAGCAGTACTTC
-	TRBV11-2	TRBJ1-2	-	CASSGGRGYTF	TGTGCCAGCAGCGGTGGGCGCGGCTACACCTTC
-	TRBV11-2	TRBJ2-5	TRBD1	CASSPWTGVQETQYF	TGTGCCAGCAGTCCGTGGACAGGGGTTCAAGAGACCCAGTACTTC
-	TRBV6-5	TRBJ1-2	-	CASIRRGVSYGYTF	TGTGCCAGCATCAGAAGGGGTGTCTCCTATGGCTACACCTTC
few	TRBV9	TRBJ2-1	-	CASSVSENSYNEQFF	TGTGCCAGCAGCGTATCTGAAAACTCCTACAATGAGCAGTTCTTC
once	TRBV10-2	TRBJ2-7	-	CASKGGVFVGNLSPYYEQYF	TGCGCCAGCAAGGGAGGAGTCTTTGTCGGGAATTTGTCCCCTTACTACGAGCAGTACTTC
-	TRBV27	TRBJ1-2	-	CASSRRSIDGYTF	TGTGCCAGCAGCCGAAGATCGATTGATGGCTACACCTTC
few	TRBV30	TRBJ2-1	-	CAWTEDGNRVIEQFF	TGTGCCTGGACCGAGGATGGGAACCGGGTGATTGAGCAGTTCTTC
-	TRBV5-8	TRBJ2-2	TRBD1	CASSSRKGARNTGELFF	TGTGCCAGCAGCAGCAGGAAGGGGGCGCGGAACACCGGGGAGCTGTTTTTT
few	TRBV18	TRBJ1-1	TRBD1	CASSPRQGENTEAFF	TGTGCCAGCTCACCAAGGCAGGGGGAGAACACTGAAGCTTTCTTT
few	TRBV21-1	TRBJ1-2	-	CASSVDGYTF	TGTGCCAGCAGCGTGGATGGCTACACCTTC
-	TRBV5-1	TRBJ2-1	TRBD2	CASSLSGGHSYNEQFF	TGCGCCAGCAGCTTGAGCGGGGGGCATTCCTACAATGAGCAGTTCTTC
-	TRBV23-1	TRBJ2-4	-	CASSPTGLTGGKNIQYF	TGCGCCAGCAGTCCAACCGGGCTAACTGGCGGGAAAAACATTCAGTACTTC
-	TRBV9	TRBJ1-1	-	CASSVEGRDTEAFF	TGTGCCAGCAGCGTAGAAGGGAGGGACACTGAAGCTTTCTTT
-	TRBV4-1	TRBJ2-1	TRBD1	CASSPEQARGLDNEQFF	TGCGCCAGCAGTCCAGAGCAAGCCAGGGGGCTGGACAATGAGCAGTTCTTC
-	TRBV24-1	TRBJ2-1	TRBD1	CATARSFQGESDNEQFF	TGTGCCACCGCGCGATCCTTTCAGGGGGAGAGTGACAATGAGCAGTTCTTC
-	TRBV6-2/TRBV6-3	TRBJ2-5	-	CASSYTGLRQETQYF	TGTGCCAGCAGTTACACAGGACTACGCCAAGAGACCCAGTACTTC
-	TRBV7-2	TRBJ2-2	-	CASSLRLDRNTGELFF	TGTGCCAGCAGCTTACGGTTAGACAGAAACACCGGGGAGCTGTTTTTT
once	TRBV5-5	TRBJ1-5	TRBD1	CASSLAGHRGMMSNQPQHF	TGTGCCAGCAGCTTGGCCGGTCACAGGGGGATGATGAGCAATCAGCCCCAGCATTTT
-	TRBV6-2/TRBV6-3	TRBJ1-2	-	CASSWRGGYTF	TGTGCCAGCAGTTGGCGGGGAGGCTACACCTTC
-	TRBV4-1	TRBJ2-3	TRBD1	CASSLGTAQYF	TGCGCCAGCAGTCTCGGGACAGCGCAGTATTTT
once	TRBV18	TRBJ1-1	-	CASSTQINRQAAPNTEAFF	TGTGCCAGCTCAACCCAAATTAACCGACAGGCCGCGCCGAACACTGAAGCTTTCTTT
-	TRBV18	TRBJ2-5	TRBD2	CASSPLTSGGQETQYF	TGTGCCAGCTCACCACTGACTAGCGGGGGACAAGAGACCCAGTACTTC
once	TRBV12-3/TRBV12-4	TRBJ1-1	-	CASSFGDTEAFF	TGTGCCAGCAGTTTTGGAGACACTGAAGCTTTCTTT
-	TRBV7-9	TRBJ2-7	-	CASRPPTGDEQYF	TGTGCCAGCAGACCCCCGACGGGTGACGAGCAGTACTTC
-	TRBV28	TRBJ1-1	-	CASGSGGAEGTEAFF	TGTGCCAGCGGGTCCGGGGGGGCGGAGGGGACTGAAGCTTTCTTT
few	TRBV11-2	TRBJ2-3	-	CASSPFIYASTDTQYF	TGTGCCAGCAGCCCCTTTATCTACGCAAGCACAGATACGCAGTATTTT
-	TRBV6-5	TRBJ2-1	TRBD2	CASRGLAVVGEQFF	TGTGCCAGCAGGGGACTAGCGGTGGTCGGTGAGCAGTTCTTC
-	TRBV30	TRBJ2-1	-	CAWKGGESSYNEQFF	TGTGCCTGGAAGGGCGGGGAATCCTCCTACAATGAGCAGTTCTTC
-	TRBV5-8	TRBJ2-5	-	CASSLVAIRGRKETQYF	TGTGCCAGCAGCTTGGTGGCTATTCGGGGGCGGAAAGAGACCCAGTACTTC
once	TRBV30	TRBJ1-5	-	CAWSVQLNQPQHF	TGTGCCTGGAGTGTACAGCTCAATCAGCCCCAGCATTTT
-	TRBV6-5	TRBJ1-1	-	CASRIGSWAEAFF	TGTGCCAGCAGGATCGGTAGCTGGGCTGAAGCTTTCTTT
-	TRBV5-4	TRBJ1-2	-	CASRSWGDYGYTF	TGTGCCAGCAGGTCGTGGGGCGACTATGGCTACACCTTC
-	TRBV5-1	TRBJ1-1	-	CASSLAGGNTEAFF	TGCGCCAGCAGCTTGGCCGGCGGGAACACTGAAGCTTTCTTT
once	TRBV2	TRBJ2-1	TRBD2	CASSVTGTSGVIIYNEQFF	TGTGCCAGCAGCGTTACCGGGACTAGCGGGGTGATCATCTACAATGAGCAGTTCTTC
once	TRBV7-9	TRBJ1-6	-	CASSFRADDSPLHF	TGTGCCAGCAGCTTCAGGGCCGACGATTCACCCCTCCACTTT
-	TRBV5-1	TRBJ1-1	-	CASSLESSEAFF	TGCGCCAGCAGCTTGGAATCTTCTGAAGCTTTCTTT
-	TRBV7-9	TRBJ2-2	TRBD1	CASSSLDRGDTGELFF	TGTGCCAGCAGCTCCCTGGACAGGGGCGACACCGGGGAGCTGTTTTTT
-	TRBV30	TRBJ1-6	-	CAWSGGGGWDSPLHF	TGTGCCTGGAGTGGGGGTGGAGGGTGGGATTCACCCCTCCACTTT
once	TRBV24-1	TRBJ2-2	TRBD2	CATSDLGRGPLTGELFF	TGTGCCACCAGTGATTTAGGGAGGGGTCCACTTACCGGGGAGCTGTTTTTT